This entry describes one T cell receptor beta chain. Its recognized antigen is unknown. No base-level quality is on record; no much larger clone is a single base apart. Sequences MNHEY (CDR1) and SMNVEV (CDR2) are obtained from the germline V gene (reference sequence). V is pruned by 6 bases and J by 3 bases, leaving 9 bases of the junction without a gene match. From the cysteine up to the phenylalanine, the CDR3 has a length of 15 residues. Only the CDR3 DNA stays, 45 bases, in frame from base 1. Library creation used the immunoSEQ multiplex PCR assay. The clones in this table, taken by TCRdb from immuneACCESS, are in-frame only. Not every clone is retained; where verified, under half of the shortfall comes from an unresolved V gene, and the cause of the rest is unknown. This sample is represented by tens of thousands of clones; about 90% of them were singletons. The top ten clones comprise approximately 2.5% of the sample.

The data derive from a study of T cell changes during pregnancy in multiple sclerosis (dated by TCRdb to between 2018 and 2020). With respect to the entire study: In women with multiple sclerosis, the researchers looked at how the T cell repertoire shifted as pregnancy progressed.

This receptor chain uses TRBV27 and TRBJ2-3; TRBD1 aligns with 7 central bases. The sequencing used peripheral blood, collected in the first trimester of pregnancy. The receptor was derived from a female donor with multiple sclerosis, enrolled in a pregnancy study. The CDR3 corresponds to CASRITGAPTDTQYF. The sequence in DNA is TGTGCCAGCAGGATAACAGGGGCCCCAACAGATACGCAGTATTTT.